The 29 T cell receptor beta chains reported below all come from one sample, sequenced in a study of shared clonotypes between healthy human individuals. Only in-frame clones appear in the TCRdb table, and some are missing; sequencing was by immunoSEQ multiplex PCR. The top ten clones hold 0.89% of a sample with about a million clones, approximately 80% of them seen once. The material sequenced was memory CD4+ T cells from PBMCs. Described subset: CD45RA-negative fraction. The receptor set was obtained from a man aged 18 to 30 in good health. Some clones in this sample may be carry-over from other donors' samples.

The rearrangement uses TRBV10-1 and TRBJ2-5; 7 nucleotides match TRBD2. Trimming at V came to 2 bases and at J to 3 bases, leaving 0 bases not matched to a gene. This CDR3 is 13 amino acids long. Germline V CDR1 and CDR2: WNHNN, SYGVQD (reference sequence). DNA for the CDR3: TGCGCCAGCAGTGAGGGGGGGGAAGAGACCCAGTACTTC. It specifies CASSEGGEETQYF.

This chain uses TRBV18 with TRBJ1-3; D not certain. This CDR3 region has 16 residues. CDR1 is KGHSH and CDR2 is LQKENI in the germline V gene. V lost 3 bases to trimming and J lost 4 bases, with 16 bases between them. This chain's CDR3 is CASSPGEYVSGNTIYF. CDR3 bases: TGTGCCAGCTCACCCGGGGAGTATGTCTCCGGAAACACCATATATTTT.

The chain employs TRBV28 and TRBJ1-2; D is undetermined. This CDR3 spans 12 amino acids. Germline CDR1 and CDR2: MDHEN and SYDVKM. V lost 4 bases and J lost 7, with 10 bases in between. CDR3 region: CASSSPASGYTF. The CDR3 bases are TGTGCCAGCAGTTCCCCTGCTAGTGGCTACACCTTC.

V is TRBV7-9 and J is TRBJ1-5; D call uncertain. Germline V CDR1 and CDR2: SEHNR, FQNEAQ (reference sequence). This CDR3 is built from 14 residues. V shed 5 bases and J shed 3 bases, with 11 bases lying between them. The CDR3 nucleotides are TGTGCCAGCAGCCCAGGCCCGTCCAATCAGCCCCAGCATTTT. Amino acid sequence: CASSPGPSNQPQHF.

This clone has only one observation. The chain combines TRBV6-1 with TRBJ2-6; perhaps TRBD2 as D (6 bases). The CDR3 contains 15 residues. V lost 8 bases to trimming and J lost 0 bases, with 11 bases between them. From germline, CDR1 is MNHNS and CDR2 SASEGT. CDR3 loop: CASAGFPSGANVLTF. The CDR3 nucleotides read TGTGCCAGCGCGGGGTTCCCCTCTGGGGCCAACGTCCTGACTTTC.

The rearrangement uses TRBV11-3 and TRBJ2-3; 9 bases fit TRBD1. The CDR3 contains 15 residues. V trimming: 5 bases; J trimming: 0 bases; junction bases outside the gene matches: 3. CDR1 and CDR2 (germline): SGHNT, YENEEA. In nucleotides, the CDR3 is TGTGCCAGCAGCCCCGGACAGGGGAGCACAGATACGCAGTATTTT. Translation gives CASSPGQGSTDTQYF.

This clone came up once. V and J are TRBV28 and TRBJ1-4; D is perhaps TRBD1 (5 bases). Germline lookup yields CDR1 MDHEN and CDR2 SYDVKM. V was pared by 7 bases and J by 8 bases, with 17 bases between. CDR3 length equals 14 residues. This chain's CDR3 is CASIGTSEREKLFF. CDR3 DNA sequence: TGTGCCAGCATTGGGACCTCCGAGCGGGAAAAACTGTTTTTT.

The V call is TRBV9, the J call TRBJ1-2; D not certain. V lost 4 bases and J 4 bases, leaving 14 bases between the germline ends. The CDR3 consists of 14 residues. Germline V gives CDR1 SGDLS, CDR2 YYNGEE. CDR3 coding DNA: TGTGCCAGCAGCCCCCGGGGAGCCTCCTATGGCTACACCTTC. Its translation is CASSPRGASYGYTF.

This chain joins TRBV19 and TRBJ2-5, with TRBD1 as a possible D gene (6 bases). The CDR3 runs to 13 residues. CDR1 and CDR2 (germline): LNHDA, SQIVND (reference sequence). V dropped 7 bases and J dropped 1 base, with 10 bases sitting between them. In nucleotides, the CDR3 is TGTGCCAGTAAAGGGACAATCCAAGAGACCCAGTACTTC. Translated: CASKGTIQETQYF. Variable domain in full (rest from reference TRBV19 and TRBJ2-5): DGGITQSPKYLFRKEGQNVTLSCEQNLNHDAMYWYRQDPGQGLRLIYYSQIVNDFQKGDIAEGYSVSREKKESFPLTVTSAQKNPTAFYLCASKGTIQETQYFGPGTRLLVL.

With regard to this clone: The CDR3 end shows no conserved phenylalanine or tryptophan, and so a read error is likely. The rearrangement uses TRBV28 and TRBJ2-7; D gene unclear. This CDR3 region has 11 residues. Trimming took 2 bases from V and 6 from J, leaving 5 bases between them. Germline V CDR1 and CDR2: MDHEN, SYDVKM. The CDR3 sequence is CASSLKFEQYL. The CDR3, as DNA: TGTGCCAGCAGTTTAAAATTCGAGCAGTACCTC.

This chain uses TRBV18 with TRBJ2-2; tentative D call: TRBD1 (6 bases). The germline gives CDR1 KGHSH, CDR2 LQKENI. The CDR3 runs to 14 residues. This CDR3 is CAIRGARSTGELFF. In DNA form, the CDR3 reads TGTGCAATCAGGGGCGCCCGGAGCACCGGGGAGCTGTTTTTT.

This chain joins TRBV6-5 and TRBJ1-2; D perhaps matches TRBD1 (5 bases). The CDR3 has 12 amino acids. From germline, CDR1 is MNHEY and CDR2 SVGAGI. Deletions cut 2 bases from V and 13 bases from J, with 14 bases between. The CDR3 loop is CASSYLGTGLTF. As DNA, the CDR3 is TGTGCCAGCAGTTACCTAGGGACCGGGCTCACCTTC.

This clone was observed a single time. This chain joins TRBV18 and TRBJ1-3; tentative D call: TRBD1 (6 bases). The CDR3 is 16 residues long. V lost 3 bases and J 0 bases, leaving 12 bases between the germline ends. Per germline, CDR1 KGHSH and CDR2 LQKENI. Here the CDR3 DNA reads TGTGCCAGCTCACCCAAAGGGGGGGACTCTGGAAACACCATATATTTT. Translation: CASSPKGGDSGNTIYF.

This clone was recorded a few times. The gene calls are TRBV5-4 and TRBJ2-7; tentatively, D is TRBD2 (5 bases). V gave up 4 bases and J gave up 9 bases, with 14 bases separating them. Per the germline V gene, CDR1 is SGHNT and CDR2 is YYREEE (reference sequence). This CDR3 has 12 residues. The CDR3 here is CASSRTQGMQYF. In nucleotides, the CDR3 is TGTGCCAGCAGCCGGACTCAAGGTATGCAGTACTTC.

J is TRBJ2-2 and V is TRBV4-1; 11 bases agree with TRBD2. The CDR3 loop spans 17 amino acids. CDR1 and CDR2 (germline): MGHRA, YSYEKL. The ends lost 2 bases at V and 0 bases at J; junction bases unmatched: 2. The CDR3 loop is CASSQSTSGTNTGELFF. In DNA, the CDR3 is TGCGCCAGCAGCCAATCGACTAGCGGGACGAACACCGGGGAGCTGTTTTTT.

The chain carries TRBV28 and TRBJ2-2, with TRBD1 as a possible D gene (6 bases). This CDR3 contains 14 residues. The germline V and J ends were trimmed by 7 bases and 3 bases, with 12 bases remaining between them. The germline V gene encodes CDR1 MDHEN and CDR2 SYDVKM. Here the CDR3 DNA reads TGTGCCAGCACCCGGCAGGGGTACACCGGGGAGCTGTTTTTT. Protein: CASTRQGYTGELFF.

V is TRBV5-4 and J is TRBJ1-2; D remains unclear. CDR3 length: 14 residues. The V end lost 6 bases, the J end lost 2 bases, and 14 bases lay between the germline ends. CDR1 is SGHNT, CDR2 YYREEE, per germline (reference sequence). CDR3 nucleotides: TGTGCCAGCACCTTTGATCCGGGAAACTATGGCTACACCTTC. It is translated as CASTFDPGNYGYTF.

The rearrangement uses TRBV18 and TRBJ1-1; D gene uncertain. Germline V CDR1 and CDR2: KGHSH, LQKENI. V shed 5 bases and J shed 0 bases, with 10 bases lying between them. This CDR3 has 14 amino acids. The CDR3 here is CASSERWMNTEAFF. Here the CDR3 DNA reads TGTGCCAGCTCAGAGAGGTGGATGAACACTGAAGCTTTCTTT.

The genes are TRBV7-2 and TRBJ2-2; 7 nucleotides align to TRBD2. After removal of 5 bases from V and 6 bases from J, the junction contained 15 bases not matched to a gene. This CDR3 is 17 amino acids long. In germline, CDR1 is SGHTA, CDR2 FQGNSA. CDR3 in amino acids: CASSVRDLGGGAGELFF. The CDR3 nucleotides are TGTGCCAGCAGCGTCCGGGACCTGGGGGGAGGGGCCGGGGAGCTGTTTTTT.

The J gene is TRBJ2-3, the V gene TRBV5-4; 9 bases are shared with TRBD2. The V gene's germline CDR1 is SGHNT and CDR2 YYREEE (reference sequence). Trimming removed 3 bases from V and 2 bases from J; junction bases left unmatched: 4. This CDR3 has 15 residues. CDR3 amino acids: CASSSGLADTDTQYF. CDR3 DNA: TGTGCCAGCAGCTCGGGACTAGCAGACACAGATACGCAGTATTTT.

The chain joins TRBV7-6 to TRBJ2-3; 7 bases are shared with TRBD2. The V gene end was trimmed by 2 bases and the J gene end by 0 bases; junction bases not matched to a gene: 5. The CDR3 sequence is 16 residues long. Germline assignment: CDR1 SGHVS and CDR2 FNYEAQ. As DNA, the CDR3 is TGTGCCAGCAGCTTACGCCCTAGCGGAAGCACAGATACGCAGTATTTT. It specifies CASSLRPSGSTDTQYF.

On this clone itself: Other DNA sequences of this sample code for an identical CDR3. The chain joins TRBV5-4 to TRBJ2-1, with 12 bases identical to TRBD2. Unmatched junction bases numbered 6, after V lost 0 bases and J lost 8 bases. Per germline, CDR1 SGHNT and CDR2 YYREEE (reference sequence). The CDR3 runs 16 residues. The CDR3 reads CASSLARLAGADEQFF. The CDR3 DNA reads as TGTGCCAGCAGCTTGGCTCGACTAGCGGGAGCGGATGAGCAGTTCTTC.

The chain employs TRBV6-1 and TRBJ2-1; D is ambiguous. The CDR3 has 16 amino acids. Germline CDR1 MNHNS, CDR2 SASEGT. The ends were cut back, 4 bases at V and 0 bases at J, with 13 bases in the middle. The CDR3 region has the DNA TGTGCCAGCAGTGGACACCAACCGAGCTCCTACAATGAGCAGTTCTTC. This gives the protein CASSGHQPSSYNEQFF.

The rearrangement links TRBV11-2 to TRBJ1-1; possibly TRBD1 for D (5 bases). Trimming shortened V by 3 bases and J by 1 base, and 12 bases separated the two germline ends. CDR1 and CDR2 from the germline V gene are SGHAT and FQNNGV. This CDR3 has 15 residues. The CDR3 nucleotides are TGTGCCAGCAGCTTTAGACAGCTGGGGAACACTGAAGCTTTCTTT. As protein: CASSFRQLGNTEAFF.

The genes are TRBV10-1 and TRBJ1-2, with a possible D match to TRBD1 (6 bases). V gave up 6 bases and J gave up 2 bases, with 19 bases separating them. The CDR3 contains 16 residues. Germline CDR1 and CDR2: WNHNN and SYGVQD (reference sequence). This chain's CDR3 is CASSGRGAEMNYGYTF. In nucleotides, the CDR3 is TGCGCCAGCAGCGGGAGGGGGGCGGAGATGAACTATGGCTACACCTTC.

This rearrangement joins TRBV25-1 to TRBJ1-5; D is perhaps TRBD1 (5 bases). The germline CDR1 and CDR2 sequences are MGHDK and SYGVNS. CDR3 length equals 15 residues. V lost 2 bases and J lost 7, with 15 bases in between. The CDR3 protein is CASSELDSPGQPQHF. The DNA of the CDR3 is TGTGCCAGCAGTGAACTTGACAGCCCGGGACAGCCCCAGCATTTT.

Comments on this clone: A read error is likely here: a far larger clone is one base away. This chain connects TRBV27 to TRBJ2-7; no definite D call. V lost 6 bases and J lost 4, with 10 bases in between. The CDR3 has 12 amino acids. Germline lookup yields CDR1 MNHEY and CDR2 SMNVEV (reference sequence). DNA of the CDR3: TGTGCCAGCAGGTCCCCCCCGTACGAGCAGTACTTC. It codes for CASRSPPYEQYF.

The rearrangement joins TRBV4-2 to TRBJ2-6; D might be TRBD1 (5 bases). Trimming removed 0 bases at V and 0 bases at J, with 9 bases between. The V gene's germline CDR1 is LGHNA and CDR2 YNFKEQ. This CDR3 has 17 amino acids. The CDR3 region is CASSQDDSLSGANVLTF. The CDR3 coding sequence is TGTGCCAGCAGCCAAGATGACAGTCTCTCTGGGGCCAACGTCCTGACTTTC.

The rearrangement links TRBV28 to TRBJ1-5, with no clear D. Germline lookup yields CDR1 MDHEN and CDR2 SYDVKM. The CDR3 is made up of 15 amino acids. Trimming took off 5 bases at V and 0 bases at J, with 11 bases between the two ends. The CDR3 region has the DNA TGTGCCAGCAGTGGCGAGGTTTATAGCAATCAGCCCCAGCATTTT. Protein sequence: CASSGEVYSNQPQHF. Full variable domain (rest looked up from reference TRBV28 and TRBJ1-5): DVKVTQSSRYLVKRTGEKVFLECVQDMDHENMFWYRQDPGLGLRLIYFSYDVKMKEKGDIPEGYSVSREKKERFSLILESASTNQTSMYLCASSGEVYSNQPQHFGDGTRLSIL.